This T cell receptor (beta chain) derives from a study of blood T cell repertoires in COVID-19. Across the study: Material from acute and convalescent COVID-19 was sourced from the United States, Italy and Spain. The cDNA or gDNA used as material had been derived from T cells, B-cell-depleted T cells, or PBMCs.

In the authors' methods: Reference gene primer amplification gave estimated nucleated cell counts. TCRdb's copy holds only in-frame clones and misses some; the assay was immunoSEQ multiplex PCR. The V and J calls and clone size were taken over from that table, and D and trimming were inferred from the DNA. The table shows fewer than 200,000 clones, with around 80% occurring only once. CDR1 and CDR2 from the germline V gene are SGHNT and YENEEA. J lost 4 bases, V lost 4 bases, and 9 bases had no gene match. The CDR3 loop spans 16 amino acids. The chain employs TRBV11-3 and TRBJ2-5; 10 bases match TRBD2. The sequencing sample was made of peripheral blood. The TCR originated in a woman of 80 years or more with active or convalescent COVID-19. In nucleotides, the CDR3 is TGTGCCAGCAGCTCCAGACTAGCGGGCTTAGTAGAGACCCAGTACTTC. The encoded protein is CASSSRLAGLVETQYF.